This is a list of T cell receptor beta chains from one sample in a study of T cell repertoires in cytomegalovirus infection. One entry per CDR3 protein results from TCRdb running MiXCR on the reads. The sample yields about 130,000 distinct CDR3 sequences, more than 30% seen once. No antigens are known for them. Material: CD8+ T cells from cultured PBMCs, obtained from culture after CMV antigen stimulation. Receptors originate from a human donor in good health (CMV status not recorded). Some clones in this sample may be carry-over from other donors' samples. The CDR3 runs from the conserved cysteine through the conserved F or W. D genes are given only for firm matches. Rows give clone size only sometimes, using once, few, many, or a class for an expanded clone.

TRBD1 TRBJ1-2 many TRBV7-6 TGTGCCAGCAGCTCACCGGGACAGGGGGCGAATTATGGCTACACCTTC CASSSPGQGANYGYTF
TRBD1 TRBJ2-1 . TRBV7-6 TGTGCCAGCAGCCAGACAGGGGGCTCCTACAATGAGCAGTTCTTC CASSQTGGSYNEQFF
. TRBJ2-7 few TRBV20-1 TGCAGTGCTAGGGGTACAGGGTTTTCCTACGAGCAGTACTTC CSARGTGFSYEQYF
. TRBJ1-1 few TRBV18 TGTGCCAGCTCAGGGCGTGCTGAAGCTTTCTTT CASSGRAEAFF
. TRBJ2-1 . TRBV19 TGTGCCAGTAGTACAGGGCAGGAGCAGTTCTTC CASSTGQEQFF
. TRBJ2-1 . TRBV2 TGTGCCAGCAGTGAAGGGCCAAGGTCCTACAATGAGCAGTTCTTC CASSEGPRSYNEQFF
TRBD1 TRBJ1-2 . TRBV19 TGTGCCAGTAGTGCTTGGGACAGGACGCGTTATGGCTACACCTTC CASSAWDRTRYGYTF
. TRBJ2-3 . TRBV7-2 TGTGCCAGCAGCTTAACGCCTGCAGATACGCAGTATTTT CASSLTPADTQYF
. TRBJ1-2 . TRBV12-3/TRBV12-4 TGTGCCAGCAGCCTACAAGGACTAAAGAATGGCTACACCTTC CASSLQGLKNGYTF
. TRBJ2-5 . TRBV18 TGTGCCAGCTCACCTACGGCAGAGACCCAGTACTTC CASSPTAETQYF